This T cell receptor beta chain originates from a study of blood T cells in healthy people across ages. Broader study findings: Measured against age, TCR beta diversity per million T cells decreased in a roughly linear manner.

Sample-barcoded 5' priming and a J-beta primer mix drove a second PCR of about 7 to 12 cycles. TCRdb analysed the 5' RACE reads with MiXCR anew, one entry per CDR3 protein. The table records hundreds of thousands of distinct CDR3 sequences, 45% to 65% of them present only once. Germline V gene lookup returns CDR1 SGHVS and CDR2 FQNEAQ. The CDR3 extends over 11 amino acids. Points on this clonotype: Its antigen is not known.

The clonotype comes from a man aged 55 to 70 in good health. The source material was blood. The chain recombines TRBV7-8 with TRBJ2-5; D unclear. The J call may be faulty, since TRBJ2-1 better matches the DNA end. CDR3 residues: CASSPQETQFF. The CDR3 nucleotides read TGTGCCAGCAGCCCTCAAGAGACCCAGTTCTTC.